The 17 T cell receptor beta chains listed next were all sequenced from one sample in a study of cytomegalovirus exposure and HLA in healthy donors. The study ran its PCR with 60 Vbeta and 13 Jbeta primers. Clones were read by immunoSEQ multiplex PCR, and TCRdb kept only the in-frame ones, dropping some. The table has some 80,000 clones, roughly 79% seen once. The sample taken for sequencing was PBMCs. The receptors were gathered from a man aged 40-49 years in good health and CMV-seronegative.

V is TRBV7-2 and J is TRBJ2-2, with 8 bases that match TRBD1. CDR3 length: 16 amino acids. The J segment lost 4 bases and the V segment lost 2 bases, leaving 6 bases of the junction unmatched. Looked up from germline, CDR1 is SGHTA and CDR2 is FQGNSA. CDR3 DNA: TGTGCCAGCAGCTTATTTGGACAGGGTAGCACCGGGGAGCTGTTTTTT. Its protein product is CASSLFGQGSTGELFF.

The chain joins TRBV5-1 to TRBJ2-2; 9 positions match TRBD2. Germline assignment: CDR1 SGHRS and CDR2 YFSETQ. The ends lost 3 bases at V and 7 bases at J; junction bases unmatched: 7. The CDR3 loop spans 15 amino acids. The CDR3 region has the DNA TGCGCCAGCAGCTCGACTAGCGGAACGGGCGGGGAGCTGTTTTTT. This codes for CASSSTSGTGGELFF.

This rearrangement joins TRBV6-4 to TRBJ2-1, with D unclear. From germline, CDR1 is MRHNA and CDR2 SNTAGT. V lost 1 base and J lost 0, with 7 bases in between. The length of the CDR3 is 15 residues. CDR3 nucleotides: TGTGCCAGCAGTGACTATCCCAGCTCCTACAATGAGCAGTTCTTC. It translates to CASSDYPSSYNEQFF.

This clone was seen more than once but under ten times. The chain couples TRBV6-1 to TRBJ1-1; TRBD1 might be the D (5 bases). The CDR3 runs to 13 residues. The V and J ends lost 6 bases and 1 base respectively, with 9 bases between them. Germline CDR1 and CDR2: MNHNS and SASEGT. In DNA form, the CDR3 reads TGTGCCAGCAGGGACACCCAGAACACTGAAGCTTTCTTT. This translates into CASRDTQNTEAFF.

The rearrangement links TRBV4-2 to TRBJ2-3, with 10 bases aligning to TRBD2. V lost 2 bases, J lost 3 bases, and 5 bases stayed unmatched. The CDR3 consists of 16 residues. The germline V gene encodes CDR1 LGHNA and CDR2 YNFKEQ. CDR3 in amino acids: CASSQLTSGLTDTQYF. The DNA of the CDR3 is TGTGCCAGCAGCCAACTGACTAGCGGGTTGACAGATACGCAGTATTTT.

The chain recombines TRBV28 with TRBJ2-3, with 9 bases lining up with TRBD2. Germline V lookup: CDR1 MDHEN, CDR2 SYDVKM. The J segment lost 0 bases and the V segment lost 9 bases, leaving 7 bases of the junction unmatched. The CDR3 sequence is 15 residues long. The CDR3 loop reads CASGSGRSSTDTQYF. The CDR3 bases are TGTGCCAGTGGAAGCGGGAGGTCTAGCACAGATACGCAGTATTTT.

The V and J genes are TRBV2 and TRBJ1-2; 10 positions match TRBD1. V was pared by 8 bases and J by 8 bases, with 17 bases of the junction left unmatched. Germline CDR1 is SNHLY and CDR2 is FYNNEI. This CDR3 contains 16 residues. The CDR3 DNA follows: TGTGCCAGCGGAACCGGCCCCGACAGGGGGCTTAACGGCTACACCTTC. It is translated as CASGTGPDRGLNGYTF.

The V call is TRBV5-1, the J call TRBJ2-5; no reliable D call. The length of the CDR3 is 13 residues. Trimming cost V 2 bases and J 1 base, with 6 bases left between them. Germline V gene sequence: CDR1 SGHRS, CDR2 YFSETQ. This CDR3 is CASSFPVQETQYF. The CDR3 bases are TGCGCCAGCAGCTTTCCAGTCCAAGAGACCCAGTACTTC. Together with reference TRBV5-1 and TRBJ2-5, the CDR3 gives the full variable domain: KAGVTQTPRYLIKTRGQQVTLSCSPISGHRSVSWYQQTPGQGLQFLFEYFSETQRNKGNFPGRFSGRQFSNSRSEMNVSTLELGDSALYLCASSFPVQETQYFGPGTRLLVL.

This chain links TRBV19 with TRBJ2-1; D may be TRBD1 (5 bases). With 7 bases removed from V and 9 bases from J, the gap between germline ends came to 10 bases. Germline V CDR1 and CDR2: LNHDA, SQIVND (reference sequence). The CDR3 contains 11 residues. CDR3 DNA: TGTGCCAGTACGGCAGGGCCTGAGCAGTTCTTC. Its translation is CASTAGPEQFF.

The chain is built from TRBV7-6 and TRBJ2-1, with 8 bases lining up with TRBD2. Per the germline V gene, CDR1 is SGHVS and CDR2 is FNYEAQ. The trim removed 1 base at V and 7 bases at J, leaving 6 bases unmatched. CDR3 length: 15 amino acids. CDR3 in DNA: TGTGCCAGCAGCTTAGAAGCGGGAGAATGGAATGAGCAGTTCTTC. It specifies CASSLEAGEWNEQFF.

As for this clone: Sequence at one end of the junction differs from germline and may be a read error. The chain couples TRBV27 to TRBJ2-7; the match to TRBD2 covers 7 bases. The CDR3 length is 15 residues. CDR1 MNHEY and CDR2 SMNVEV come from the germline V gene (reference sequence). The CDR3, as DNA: TGTGCCAGCAGCCGTGGACTAGTCGGAGTATCCGAGCGGTACTTC. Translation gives CASSRGLVGVSERYF.

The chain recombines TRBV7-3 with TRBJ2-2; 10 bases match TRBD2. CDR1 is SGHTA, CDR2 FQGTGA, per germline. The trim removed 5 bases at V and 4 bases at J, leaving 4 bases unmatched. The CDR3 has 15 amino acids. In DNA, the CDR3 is TGTGCCAGCAGCGCTAGCGGGAGCGCCACCGGGGAGCTGTTTTTT. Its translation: CASSASGSATGELFF.

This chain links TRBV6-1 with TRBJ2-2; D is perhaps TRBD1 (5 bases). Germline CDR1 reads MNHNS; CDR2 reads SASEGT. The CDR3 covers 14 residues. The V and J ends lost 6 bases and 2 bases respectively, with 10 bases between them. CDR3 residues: CASRRGDNTGELFF. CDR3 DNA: TGTGCCAGCAGAAGGGGCGATAACACCGGGGAGCTGTTTTTT.

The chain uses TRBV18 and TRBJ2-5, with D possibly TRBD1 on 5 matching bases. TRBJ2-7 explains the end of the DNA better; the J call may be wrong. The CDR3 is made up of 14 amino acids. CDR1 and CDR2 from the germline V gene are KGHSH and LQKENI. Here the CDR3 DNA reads TGTGCCAGCTCTGTAGGGGCACCATCCTACGAGCAGTACTTC. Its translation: CASSVGAPSYEQYF.

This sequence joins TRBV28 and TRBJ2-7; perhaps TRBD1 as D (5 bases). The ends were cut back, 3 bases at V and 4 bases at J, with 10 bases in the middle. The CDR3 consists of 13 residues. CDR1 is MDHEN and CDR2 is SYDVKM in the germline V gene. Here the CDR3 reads CASSFTGPYEQYF. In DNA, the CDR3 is TGTGCCAGCAGTTTCACAGGCCCTTACGAGCAGTACTTC. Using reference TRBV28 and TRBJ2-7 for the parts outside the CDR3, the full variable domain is DVKVTQSSRYLVKRTGEKVFLECVQDMDHENMFWYRQDPGLGLRLIYFSYDVKMKEKGDIPEGYSVSREKKERFSLILESASTNQTSMYLCASSFTGPYEQYFGPGTRLTVT.

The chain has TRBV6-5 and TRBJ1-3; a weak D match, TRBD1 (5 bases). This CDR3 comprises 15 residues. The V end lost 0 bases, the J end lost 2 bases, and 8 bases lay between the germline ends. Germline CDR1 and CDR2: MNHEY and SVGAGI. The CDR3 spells CASSYSAGPGNTIYF. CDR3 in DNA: TGTGCCAGCAGTTACTCGGCAGGGCCTGGAAACACCATATATTTT.

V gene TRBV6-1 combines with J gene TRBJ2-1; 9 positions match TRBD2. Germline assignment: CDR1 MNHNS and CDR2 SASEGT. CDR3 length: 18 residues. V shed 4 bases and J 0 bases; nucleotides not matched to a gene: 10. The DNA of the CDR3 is TGTGCCAGCAGTGTTCGGGCTAGCGGGGTGAGCTCCTACAATGAGCAGTTCTTC. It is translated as CASSVRASGVSSYNEQFF.